Below are 9 T cell receptor beta chains sequenced from a single sample in a study of blood T cell repertoires in COVID-19. Assay used: immunoSEQ multiplex PCR; TCRdb lists only in-frame clones, some missing. The data show approximately 500,000 clones, about 88% seen once. The specimen was peripheral blood. These receptors were obtained from a man younger than 35 with COVID-19, enrolled during active disease.

J is TRBJ2-7 and V is TRBV19, with D maybe TRBD1 (6 bases). Germline CDR1 is LNHDA and CDR2 is SQIVND (reference sequence). The germline V and J ends were trimmed by 3 bases and 2 bases, with 11 bases remaining between them. This CDR3 comprises 14 residues. The CDR3 spells CASSMVSGAYEQYF. The DNA of the CDR3 is TGTGCCAGTAGTATGGTCTCAGGGGCCTACGAGCAGTACTTC.

The chain carries TRBV12-3 or TRBV12-4 and TRBJ2-1; TRBD1 is a possible D gene (5 bases). Deletions cut 6 bases from V and 3 bases from J, with 9 bases between. CDR3 size: 13 residues. The CDR3 DNA follows: TGTGCCAGCAGGAAGACAGTCTACAATGAGCAGTTCTTC. Translating it yields CASRKTVYNEQFF.

V is TRBV7-9 and J is TRBJ1-1; D not certain. There are 12 residues in the CDR3. Trimming left V 8 bases short and J 0 bases short, with 7 bases between. CDR1 is SEHNR and CDR2 is FQNEAQ in the germline V gene (reference sequence). The CDR3 DNA follows: TGTGCCAGCGGGAGAATGAACACTGAAGCTTTCTTT. Its translation is CASGRMNTEAFF.

This clone was observed once. This chain links TRBV4-1 with TRBJ1-1; 9 nucleotides align to TRBD1. J gave up 3 bases and V 0 bases, and 5 bases lay outside the gene matches. There are 16 residues in the CDR3. Germline loops: CDR1 MGHRA, CDR2 YSYEKL. The CDR3: CASSQDLGTGYTEAFF. The CDR3 DNA follows: TGCGCCAGCAGCCAAGATCTAGGGACAGGGTACACTGAAGCTTTCTTT.

This chain uses TRBV27 with TRBJ1-4; D is possibly TRBD1 (5 bases). Between the trimmed V and J ends, which lost 5 bases and 8 bases, there was a span of 18 bases. CDR3 size: 15 residues. The germline V gene has CDR1 MNHEY and CDR2 SMNVEV (reference sequence). CDR3 sequence (DNA): TGTGCCAGCAGTGGTCCGTCGGGGGGTATAGAAAAACTGTTTTTT. The encoded protein is CASSGPSGGIEKLFF.

This chain joins TRBV29-1 and TRBJ2-2; 7 nucleotides match TRBD1. From germline, CDR1 is SQVTM and CDR2 ANQGSEA. The CDR3 has 16 amino acids. Trimming took 4 bases from V and 0 from J; bases not matched to a gene: 8. CDR3 nucleotides: TGCAGCGTTGTCCCCACGACAGGGCCGAACACCGGGGAGCTGTTTTTT. It codes for CSVVPTTGPNTGELFF.

V and J are TRBV27 and TRBJ1-6; 8 bases fit TRBD1. Trimming removed 6 bases from V and 10 bases from J; junction bases left unmatched: 5. Looked up from germline, CDR1 is MNHEY and CDR2 is SMNVEV (reference sequence). The CDR3 spans 13 residues. Here the CDR3 reads CASRATGASPLHF. CDR3 coding DNA: TGTGCCAGCAGGGCGACAGGGGCATCACCCCTCCACTTT.

The V and J genes are TRBV18 and TRBJ1-1, with D perhaps matching TRBD1 (6 bases). Germline CDR1 reads KGHSH; CDR2 reads LQKENI. V was shortened by 4 bases and J by 4 bases, with 16 bases between the two germline ends. This CDR3 has 15 amino acids. For the CDR3, the DNA is TGTGCCAGCTCACTCCTACAGGGAAGTGGCACTGAAGCTTTCTTT. Translated, it gives CASSLLQGSGTEAFF.

This clone occurred a few times. The chain is built from TRBV7-9 and TRBJ2-2; the D is unclear. Germline V gene sequence: CDR1 SEHNR, CDR2 FQNEAQ (reference sequence). The V end was cut by 5 bases, the J end by 9 bases, with 7 bases between. The CDR3 is 11 residues long. CDR3 amino acids: CASSPGRELFF. The CDR3 nucleotides read TGTGCCAGCAGCCCCGGTCGGGAGCTGTTTTTT.